The clone carrying this T cell receptor beta chain showed up many times. Its antigen remains unidentified. CDR1 is LNHDA, CDR2 SQIVND, per germline (reference sequence). V was clipped by 3 bases and J by 2 bases, with 13 bases between them. This CDR3 spans 15 amino acids. The sample originates from a study of T-cell reconstitution after alpha-beta-depleted transplantation in children. Study results and limitations: Counts and diversity of T cells one year after transplant came mostly from newly produced T cells. Recipient T cells and thymic progenitors that survived gave rise to the high TCRbeta diversity observed at day 60 in some patients. Reportedly, only several hundred clones from non-depleted graft cells drove alpha-beta T-cell counts at about two months.

Unique molecular identifiers were used in preparing the TCRbeta library. TCRdb fed the PCR reads into MiXCR, producing one record per CDR3 protein. The sample contains around 30,000 distinct CDR3 sequences, under 6.5% of which appear only once. The TCR originated in a child younger than two who had a stem cell transplant for acute myeloid leukemia, so the T cells may come from the graft donor. The source was peripheral blood, collected 60 days after TCRalphabeta/CD19-depleted stem cell transplant. The genes are TRBV19 and TRBJ1-1; D perhaps matches TRBD1 (6 bases). The CDR3 loop reads CASSIRGRGNTEAFF. CDR3 bases: TGTGCCAGTAGTATTCGCGGCAGGGGCAACACTGAAGCTTTCTTT.